This TCR beta chain was identified in a study of regulatory T cells in long-lasting Graves disease. Time point specified: newly diagnosed GD, antithyroid drugs for less than 3 months. PBMCs provided the RNA from which the TCR library was made. Combining iRepertoire HTBI primers with Arm-PCR of CDR3 regions, the authors built TCR beta libraries. TCRdb used MiXCR to reprocess the multiplex PCR reads, holding one entry per CDR3 protein. This sample has about 310,000 distinct CDR3 sequences, with 15% to 20% found just once. V was clipped by 0 bases and J by 0 bases, with 7 bases between them. The CDR3 totals 14 residues. Germline assignment: CDR1 SGDLS and CDR2 YYNGEE.

The receptor was derived from a female donor with Graves disease. V gene TRBV9 combines with J gene TRBJ2-7; no definite D call. The specimen was peripheral blood mononuclear cells (PBMCs), collected at new diagnosis, from a patient treated with antithyroid drugs. The chain's CDR3 is CASSVAVNSYEQYF. The CDR3 coding sequence is TGTGCCAGCAGCGTAGCAGTCAACTCCTACGAGCAGTACTTC.